This passage covers 5 T cell receptor beta chains from one sample sequenced in a study of shared clonotypes between healthy human individuals. Method: immunoSEQ multiplex PCR; TCRdb's copy keeps in-frame clones and lacks some. Among 1.4 million to 1.5 million clones, over 95% were seen once, and the ten largest hold over 1%. Sequencing was performed on naive CD4+ T cells sorted from blood. The subset was: CD45RA+ positively selected. The receptors derive from a man aged 25 to 45 in good health.

V usage is TRBV11-3 and J usage is TRBJ2-2, with D perhaps being TRBD1 or TRBD2 (5 bases each). Deletions cut 1 base from V and 5 bases from J, with 14 bases between. CDR1 is SGHNT and CDR2 is YENEEA in the germline V gene. The CDR3 is 16 residues long. In nucleotides, the CDR3 is TGTGCCAGCAGCTTAGGACGGGGCTCGAGAACCGGGGAGCTGTTTTTT. Amino acids: CASSLGRGSRTGELFF.

The V call is TRBV27, the J call TRBJ2-1, with TRBD1 as a possible D gene (6 bases). This CDR3 has 15 amino acids. Looked up from germline, CDR1 is MNHEY and CDR2 is SMNVEV (reference sequence). V shed 9 bases and J shed 5 bases, with 20 bases lying between them. CDR3 region: CASYQGWGRNNEQFF. CDR3 sequence (DNA): TGTGCCAGTTATCAGGGGTGGGGGAGAAACAATGAGCAGTTCTTC.

The V gene is TRBV6-1, the J gene TRBJ2-7; 10 bases fit TRBD1. The CDR3 consists of 16 residues. Germline trimming cut 7 bases from V and 3 bases from J; bases unmatched to any gene: 12. Germline CDR1 MNHNS, CDR2 SASEGT. The CDR3 protein is CASIQAAGQGIYEQYF. The CDR3 DNA sequence: TGTGCCAGCATTCAAGCGGCGGGACAGGGGATCTACGAGCAGTACTTC.

The rearrangement uses TRBV19 and TRBJ1-5, with 7 bases matching TRBD1. The J segment lost 3 bases and the V segment lost 6 bases, leaving 11 bases of the junction unmatched. CDR3 size: 16 residues. CDR1 and CDR2 (germline): LNHDA, SQIVND (reference sequence). CDR3 amino acids: CASSATAGGNNQPQHF. The CDR3 nucleotides are TGTGCCAGTAGCGCGACCGCAGGGGGTAACAATCAGCCCCAGCATTTT.

The chain employs TRBV28 and TRBJ2-7; D gene ambiguous. Trimming cost V 6 bases and J 0 bases, with 15 bases left between them. CDR3 length equals 15 residues. Germline CDR1 is MDHEN and CDR2 is SYDVKM. CDR3 amino acids: CASRDAGRHSYEQYF. For the CDR3, the DNA is TGTGCCAGCAGAGATGCCGGACGGCACTCCTACGAGCAGTACTTC.